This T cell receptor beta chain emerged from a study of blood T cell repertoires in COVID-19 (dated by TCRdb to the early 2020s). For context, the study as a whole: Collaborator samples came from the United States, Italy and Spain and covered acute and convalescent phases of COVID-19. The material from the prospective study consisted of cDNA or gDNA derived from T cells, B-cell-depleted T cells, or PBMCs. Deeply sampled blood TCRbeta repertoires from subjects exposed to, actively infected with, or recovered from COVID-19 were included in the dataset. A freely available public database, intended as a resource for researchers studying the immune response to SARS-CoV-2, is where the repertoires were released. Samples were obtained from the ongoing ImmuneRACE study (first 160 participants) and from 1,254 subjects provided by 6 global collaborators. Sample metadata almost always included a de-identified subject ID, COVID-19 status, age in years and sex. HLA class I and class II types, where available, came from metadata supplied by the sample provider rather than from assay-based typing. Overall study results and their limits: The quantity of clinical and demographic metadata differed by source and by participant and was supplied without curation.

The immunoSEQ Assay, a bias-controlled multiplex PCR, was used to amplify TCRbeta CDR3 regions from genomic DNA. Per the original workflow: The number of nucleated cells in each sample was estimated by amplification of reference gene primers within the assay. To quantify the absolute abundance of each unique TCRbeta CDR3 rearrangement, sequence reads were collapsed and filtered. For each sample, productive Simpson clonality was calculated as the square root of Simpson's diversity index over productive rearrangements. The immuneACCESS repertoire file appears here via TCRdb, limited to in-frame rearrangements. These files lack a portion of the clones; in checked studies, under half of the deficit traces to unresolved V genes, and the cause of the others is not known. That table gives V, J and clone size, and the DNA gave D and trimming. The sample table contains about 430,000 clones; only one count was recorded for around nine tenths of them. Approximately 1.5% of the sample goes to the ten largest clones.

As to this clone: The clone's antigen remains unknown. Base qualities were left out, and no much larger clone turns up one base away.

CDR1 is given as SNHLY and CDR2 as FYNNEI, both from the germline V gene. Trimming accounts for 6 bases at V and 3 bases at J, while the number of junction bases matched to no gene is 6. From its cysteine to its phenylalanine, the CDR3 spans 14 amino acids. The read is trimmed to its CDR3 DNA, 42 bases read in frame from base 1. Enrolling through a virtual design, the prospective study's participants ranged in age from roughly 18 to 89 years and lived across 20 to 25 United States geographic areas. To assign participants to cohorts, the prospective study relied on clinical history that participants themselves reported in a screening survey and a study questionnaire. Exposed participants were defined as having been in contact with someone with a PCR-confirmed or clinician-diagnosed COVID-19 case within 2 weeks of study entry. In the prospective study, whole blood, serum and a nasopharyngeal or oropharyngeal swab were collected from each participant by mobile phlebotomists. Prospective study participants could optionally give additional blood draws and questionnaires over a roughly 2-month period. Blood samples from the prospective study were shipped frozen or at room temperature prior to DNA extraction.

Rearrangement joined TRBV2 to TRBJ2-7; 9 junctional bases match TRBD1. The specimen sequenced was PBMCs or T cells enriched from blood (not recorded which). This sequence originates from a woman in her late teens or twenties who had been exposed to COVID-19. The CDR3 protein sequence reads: CASRRQGGVYEQYF. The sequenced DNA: TGTGCCAGCAGACGACAGGGGGGCGTCTACGAGCAGTACTTC.